This TCR beta chain was found in a study of shared clonotypes between healthy human individuals. About the study: The donor pool was made up of a couple of women and three men aged 18 to 49.

This clone has a single count. The V and J ends lost 7 bases and 2 bases respectively, with 18 bases between them. Germline V gives CDR1 MNHEY, CDR2 SVGAGI. The CDR3 covers 15 residues. Sequenced by immunoSEQ multiplex PCR; TCRdb stores in-frame clones only, minus some. The sample has hundreds of thousands of clones; 74% are singletons. Recent acute infections and vaccinations were absent in the healthy HIV-negative adult donors. Sequencing was carried out using memory CD4+ T cells sorted from blood. The subset denotes: CD45RA-negative fraction. The TCR comes from a woman under 40 in good health. The V gene is TRBV6-5, the J gene TRBJ2-7, with D possibly being TRBD1 (6 bases). CDR3 residues: CASKYNRDTTYEQYF. The DNA of the CDR3 is TGTGCCAGCAAGTATAACCGGGACACAACCTACGAGCAGTACTTC.